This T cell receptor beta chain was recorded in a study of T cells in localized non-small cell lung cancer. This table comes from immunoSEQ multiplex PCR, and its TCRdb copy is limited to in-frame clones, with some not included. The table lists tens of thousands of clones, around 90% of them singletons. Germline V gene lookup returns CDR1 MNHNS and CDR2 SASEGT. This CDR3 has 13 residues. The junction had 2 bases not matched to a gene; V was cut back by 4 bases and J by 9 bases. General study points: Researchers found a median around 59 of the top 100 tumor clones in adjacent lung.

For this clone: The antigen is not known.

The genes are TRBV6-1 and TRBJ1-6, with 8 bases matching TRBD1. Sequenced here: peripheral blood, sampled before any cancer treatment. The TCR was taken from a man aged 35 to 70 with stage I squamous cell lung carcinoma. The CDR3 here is CASSGGQGSPLHF. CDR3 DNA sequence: TGTGCCAGCAGTGGAGGACAGGGTTCACCCCTCCACTTT.